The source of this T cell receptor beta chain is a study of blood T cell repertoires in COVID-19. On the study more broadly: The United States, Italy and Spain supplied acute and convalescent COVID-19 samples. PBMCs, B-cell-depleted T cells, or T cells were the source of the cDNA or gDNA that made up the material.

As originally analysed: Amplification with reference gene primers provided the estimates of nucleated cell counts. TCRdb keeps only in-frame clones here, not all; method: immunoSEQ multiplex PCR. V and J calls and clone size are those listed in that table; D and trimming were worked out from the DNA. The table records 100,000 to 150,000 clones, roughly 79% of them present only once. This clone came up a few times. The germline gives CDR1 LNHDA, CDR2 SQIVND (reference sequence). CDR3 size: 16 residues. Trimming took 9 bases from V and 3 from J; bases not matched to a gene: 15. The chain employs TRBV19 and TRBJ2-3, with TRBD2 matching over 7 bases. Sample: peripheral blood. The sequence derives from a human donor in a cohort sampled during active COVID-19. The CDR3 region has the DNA TGTGCCAGCCAAAAGGGAGGGAAGGTTGGTACAGATACGCAGTATTTT. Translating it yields CASQKGGKVGTDTQYF. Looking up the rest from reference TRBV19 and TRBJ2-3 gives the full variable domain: DGGITQSPKYLFRKEGQNVTLSCEQNLNHDAMYWYRQDPGQGLRLIYYSQIVNDFQKGDIAEGYSVSREKKESFPLTVTSAQKNPTAFYLCASQKGGKVGTDTQYFGPGTRLTVL.